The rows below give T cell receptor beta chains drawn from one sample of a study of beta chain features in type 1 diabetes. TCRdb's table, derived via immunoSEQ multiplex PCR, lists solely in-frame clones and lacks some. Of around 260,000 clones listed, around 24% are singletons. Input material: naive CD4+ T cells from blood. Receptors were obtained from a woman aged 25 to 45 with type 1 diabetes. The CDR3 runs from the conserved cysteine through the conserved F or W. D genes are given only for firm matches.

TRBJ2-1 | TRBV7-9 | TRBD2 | CASSLGTSSYNEQFF
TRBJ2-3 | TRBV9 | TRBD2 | CASSVTTSGTDTQYF
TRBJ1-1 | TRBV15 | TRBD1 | CATSRDRGQGEAFF
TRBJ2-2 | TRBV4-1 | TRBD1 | CASSQPDRDSGELFF
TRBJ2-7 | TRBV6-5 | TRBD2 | CASRGLARLDEQYF
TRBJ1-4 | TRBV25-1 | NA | CASSARQRNEKLFF
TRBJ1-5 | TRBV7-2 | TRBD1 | CASSFRQGEQPQHF
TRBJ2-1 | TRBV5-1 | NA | CASTPPGDNEQFF
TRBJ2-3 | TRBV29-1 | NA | CSTEGEGHSDTQYF
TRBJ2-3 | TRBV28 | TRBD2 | CASKRAGGTDTQYF
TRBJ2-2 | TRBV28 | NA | CASVGANTGELFF
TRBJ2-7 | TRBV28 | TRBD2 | CASKRGAIGEYYEQYF
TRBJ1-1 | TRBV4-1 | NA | CASRLGQVNTEAFF
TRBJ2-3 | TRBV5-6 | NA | CASSQHDTQYF
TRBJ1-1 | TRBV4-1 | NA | CASSQPLKNTEAFF
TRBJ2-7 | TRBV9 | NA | CASSIQPGQVYEQYF
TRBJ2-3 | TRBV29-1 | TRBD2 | CSVASGSRDTQYF
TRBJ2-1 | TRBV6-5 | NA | CASSTEGANEQFF
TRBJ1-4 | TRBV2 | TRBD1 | CASRATGANEKLFF
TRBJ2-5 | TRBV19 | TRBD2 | CASSRTSGRLETQYF
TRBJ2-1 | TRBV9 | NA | CASSPRAEGNEQFF
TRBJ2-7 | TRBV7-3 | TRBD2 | CASSPVLTSGSGEQYF
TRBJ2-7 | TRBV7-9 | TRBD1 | CASSSYRGMSYEQYF
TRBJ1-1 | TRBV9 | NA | CASSPGTRNTEAFF
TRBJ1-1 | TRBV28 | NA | CASNRQPMNTEAFF
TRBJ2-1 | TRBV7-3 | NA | CASSSDRYGNEQFF
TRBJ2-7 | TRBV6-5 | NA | CASSLVRGPYEQYF
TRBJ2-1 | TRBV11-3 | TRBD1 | CASSLEGTGGYNEQFF
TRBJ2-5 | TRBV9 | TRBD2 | CASSAGGETQYF
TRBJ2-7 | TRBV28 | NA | CASSLLARVRDEQYF